This T cell receptor beta chain was obtained from a study of radiation and T cells in renal cell carcinoma. Study-level results: Without pretreatment biopsies, baseline tumor clonotype presence was undetermined.

CDR3 length: 15 residues. V lost 5 bases, J lost 2 bases, and 10 bases lay in between. Germline CDR1 SGHTA, CDR2 FQGTGA. The time point was: blood 4 weeks post-SBRT, at nephrectomy. Treatment defined: 15 Gy SBRT to primary tumor, nephrectomy 4 weeks later. Nephrectomy followed 15 Gy stereotactic body radiation by 4 weeks. Blood was sampled at baseline, 2 weeks and 4 weeks after SBRT. This renal cell carcinoma was of the clear cell type. A word on this clone: The antigen is unknown. The same CDR3 can be traced to other DNA sequences in this sample.

Clones were sequenced by immunoSEQ multiplex PCR, and TCRdb holds only the in-frame ones, with some missing. The repertoire holds over 90,000 clones, with roughly 84% as singletons. The sequence was collected from a man aged 60 to 69 with renal cell carcinoma. The chain couples TRBV7-3 to TRBJ2-6, with D possibly matching TRBD2 (5 bases). The sample was blood, taken from a patient whose treatment included radiotherapy and nephrectomy. The CDR3 nucleotides read TGTGCCAGCAGCCTCTCGGGAACTGGGGCCAACGTCCTGACTTTC. The encoded protein is CASSLSGTGANVLTF.